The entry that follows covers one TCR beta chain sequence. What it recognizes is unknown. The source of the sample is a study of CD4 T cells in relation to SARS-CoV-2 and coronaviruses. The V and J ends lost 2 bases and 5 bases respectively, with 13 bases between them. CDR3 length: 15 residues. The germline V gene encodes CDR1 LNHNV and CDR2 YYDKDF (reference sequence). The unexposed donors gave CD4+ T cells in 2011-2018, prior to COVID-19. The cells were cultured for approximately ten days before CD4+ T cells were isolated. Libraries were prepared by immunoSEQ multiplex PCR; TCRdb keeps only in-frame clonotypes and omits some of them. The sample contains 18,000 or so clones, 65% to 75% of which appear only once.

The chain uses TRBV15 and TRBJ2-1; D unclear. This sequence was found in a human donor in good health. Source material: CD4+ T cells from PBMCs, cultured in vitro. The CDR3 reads CATSRFTFIDNEQFF. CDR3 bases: TGTGCCACCAGCAGATTTACGTTTATCGACAATGAGCAGTTCTTC.